This TCR beta chain was found in a study of blood T cell repertoires in COVID-19. The germline gives CDR1 MRHNA, CDR2 SNTAGT. V lost 2 bases to trimming and J lost 6 bases, with 10 bases between them. The CDR3 length is 13 residues. A few counts support this clone. The method was immunoSEQ multiplex PCR; TCRdb's version includes in-frame clones alone and lacks a portion of them. The data show roughly 400,000 clones, with about 83% seen just once and around 10% held by the top ten. The V gene is TRBV6-4, the J gene TRBJ1-1; D gene unclear. The receptor was isolated from a woman aged 50 to 60 who had recovered from COVID-19. Sequencing was performed on PBMCs or T cells enriched from blood (not recorded which). For the CDR3, the DNA is TGTGCCAGCAGTGACGGAGGGAGGGCTGAAGCTTTCTTT. This translates into CASSDGGRAEAFF.